This T cell receptor (beta chain) was sequenced for a study of blood T cell repertoires in COVID-19. Only in-frame clones appear in the TCRdb table, and some are missing; sequencing was by immunoSEQ multiplex PCR. The table has hundreds of thousands of clones, 88% seen once. The germline V gene has CDR1 SNHLY and CDR2 FYNNEI. V was trimmed by 6 bases and J by 5 bases, leaving 6 bases between them. This CDR3 region has 11 residues. The sequence was obtained from a woman in her 30s with COVID-19, enrolled during active disease. The chain uses TRBV2 and TRBJ2-3; the D gene is possibly TRBD2 (6 bases). The specimen was peripheral blood. CDR3 amino acids: CASRGGDTQYF. The CDR3 region has the DNA TGTGCCAGCAGGGGAGGAGATACGCAGTATTTT.